The next 28 T cell receptor beta chains were all read from a single sample in a study of human T cells and chemical hapten exposure (dated by TCRdb to the early 2020s). The time point label corresponds to: patch test 1, 2 weeks after DPC sensitization. The treatment or condition label here, explained by the study, means: therapeutic diphenylcyclopropenone sensitization with weekly scalp DPC. The library came from RACE. Instrument on record: NextSeq 500. TCRdb itself trimmed the public reads at Q25 with fastp, ran MiXCR and retained productive beta chains. Rows merge per CDR3 protein into single entries with the most common DNA and genes. This sample lists just under 350,000 distinct CDR3 sequences; under 9% were detected once. 7% to 10% of the sample comes from the top ten. This specimen was whole blood, taken in connection with sensitization to the hapten diphenylcyclopropenone (DPC). These receptors all stem from a woman younger than 35 with alopecia areata. Some clones in this sample may be carry-over from other donors' samples.

The DNA for the CDR3 is TGCAGTGCAGTAGGGACCCTTGTTGATCAGCCCCAGCATTTT. Translation gives CSAVGTLVDQPQHF. This chain joins TRBV20-1 and TRBJ1-5, with D possibly matching TRBD1 (5 bases). The CDR3 sequence is 14 residues long. V dropped 6 bases and J dropped 5 bases, with 17 bases sitting between them. CDR1 is DFQATT, CDR2 SNEGSKA, per germline (reference sequence).

The sample holds many counts of this clonotype. The V and J genes are TRBV4-3 and TRBJ2-5; D may match TRBD1 or TRBD2 (5 bases each). Germline values: CDR1 LGHNA, CDR2 YSLEER. The ends were cut back, 2 bases at V and 3 bases at J, with 10 bases in the middle. The CDR3 loop spans 14 amino acids. The DNA of the CDR3 is TGCGCCAGCAGCCAACCCGGGACGGAAGAGACCCAGTACTTC. Translation gives CASSQPGTEETQYF.

This clonotype came up many times. The V and J genes are TRBV9 and TRBJ2-7; TRBD1 agrees at 7 bases. The CDR3 consists of 15 residues. The V gene's germline CDR1 is SGDLS and CDR2 YYNGEE. After removal of 2 bases from V and 5 bases from J, the junction contained 10 bases not matched to a gene. The CDR3 sequence: CASSVGQAPGHEQYF. The CDR3 DNA sequence: TGTGCCAGCAGCGTTGGACAGGCCCCGGGGCACGAGCAGTACTTC. Together with reference TRBV9 and TRBJ2-7, the CDR3 gives the full variable domain: DSGVTQTPKHLITATGQRVTLRCSPRSGDLSVYWYQQSLDQGLQFLIQYYNGEERAKGNILERFSAQQFPDLHSELNLSSLELGDSALYFCASSVGQAPGHEQYFGPGTRLTVT.

This chain uses TRBV3-1 with TRBJ2-3, with 8 bases matching TRBD2. Germline values: CDR1 LGHDT, CDR2 YNNKEL (reference sequence). Trimming took 0 bases from V and 0 from J; bases not matched to a gene: 8. The CDR3 has 18 amino acids. CDR3 region: CASSQDLGRGGSTDTQYF. The CDR3 DNA reads TGTGCCAGCAGCCAAGATCTCGGACGGGGGGGTAGCACAGATACGCAGTATTTT.

The chain links TRBV7-2 to TRBJ1-3; D not resolved. Germline lookup yields CDR1 SGHTA and CDR2 FQGNSA. CDR3 length: 16 amino acids. Trimming left V 4 bases short and J 0 bases short, with 13 bases between. CDR3 region: CASSSIGPHSGNTIYF. CDR3 nucleotides: TGTGCCAGCAGCTCCATAGGTCCCCACTCTGGAAACACCATATATTTT.

The chain links TRBV14 to TRBJ2-7, with D possibly being TRBD1 (6 bases). Germline V lookup: CDR1 SGHDN, CDR2 FVKESK. CDR3 size: 15 residues. Trimming shortened V by 1 base and J by 3 bases, and 13 bases separated the two germline ends. The CDR3 DNA is TGTGCCAGCAGCCAAGGGTCAGGGGCTTTCTACGAGCAGTACTTC. It encodes CASSQGSGAFYEQYF.

Only a few counts were recorded for this clonotype. This sequence joins TRBV9 and TRBJ2-3, with D tentatively TRBD2 (5 bases). The CDR3 is 16 amino acids. Looked up from germline, CDR1 is SGDLS and CDR2 is YYNGEE. V gave up 0 bases and J gave up 4 bases, with 15 bases separating them. The CDR3 region has the DNA TGTGCCAGCAGCGTAGCGGTGAGCGGCGGAGCAGATACGCAGTATTTT. Protein product: CASSVAVSGGADTQYF.

In its sample, this clonotype was seen a few times. The chain joins TRBV20-1 to TRBJ1-4, with 9 bases fitting TRBD1. V lost 1 base to trimming and J lost 7 bases; unmatched junction nucleotides: 13. The CDR3 spans 17 residues. Germline CDR1 and CDR2: DFQATT and SNEGSKA (reference sequence). The CDR3 sequence is CSARVIDRGNSLEKLFF. CDR3 nucleotide sequence: TGCAGTGCTAGAGTAATAGACAGGGGGAACAGCCTTGAAAAACTGTTTTTT.

This chain links TRBV6-5 with TRBJ1-5; D uncertain. CDR1 and CDR2 from the germline V gene are MNHEY and SVGAGI. The ends were cut back, 2 bases at V and 3 bases at J, with 11 bases in the middle. The CDR3 totals 15 residues. This chain's CDR3 is CASSYGWGDNQPQHF. As DNA, the CDR3 is TGTGCCAGCAGTTACGGTTGGGGAGACAATCAGCCCCAGCATTTT.

Only a few counts were recorded for this clonotype. This chain connects TRBV27 to TRBJ2-5; D remains unclear. This CDR3 has 14 residues. Trimming pared 2 bases from V and 4 bases from J, leaving 11 bases between. Germline-derived CDR1 and CDR2 are MNHEY and SMNVEV (reference sequence). In nucleotides, the CDR3 is TGTGCCAGCAGTTTAGCCAGCACCTCAGAGACCCAGTACTTC. It translates to CASSLASTSETQYF.

At least ten counts were recorded for this clonotype. This chain connects TRBV6-5 to TRBJ1-5; possibly TRBD1 for D (6 bases). The CDR3 runs 15 residues. From germline, CDR1 is MNHEY and CDR2 SVGAGI. The V gene lost 2 bases and the J gene lost 5 bases, with 13 bases spanning the gap. The CDR3, as DNA: TGTGCCAGCAGTTACGGGGGGCGAACGGATCAGCCCCAGCATTTT. This encodes CASSYGGRTDQPQHF.

In its sample, this clonotype was seen many times. V and J are TRBV4-1 and TRBJ2-7, with D unclear. Germline V gene data show CDR1 as MGHRA and CDR2 as YSYEKL. Deletions cut 0 bases from V and 2 bases from J, with 11 bases between. This CDR3 is built from 15 residues. The CDR3 reads CASSQEPTGAYEQYF. CDR3 DNA sequence: TGCGCCAGCAGCCAAGAGCCGACGGGTGCCTACGAGCAGTACTTC.

This clonotype was observed a few times. V gene TRBV18 combines with J gene TRBJ2-5; D remains unclear. CDR1 and CDR2 (germline): KGHSH, LQKENI. The CDR3 runs to 13 residues. The ends were cut back, 3 bases at V and 2 bases at J, with 7 bases in the middle. This CDR3 reads CASSPAQQETQYF. In DNA form, the CDR3 reads TGTGCCAGCTCACCCGCTCAACAAGAGACCCAGTACTTC.

This clonotype was counted only a few times. V and J are TRBV28 and TRBJ2-7; D is ambiguous. The germline V gene has CDR1 MDHEN and CDR2 SYDVKM. The CDR3 sequence is 15 residues long. Trimming cost V 3 bases and J 1 base, with 13 bases left between them. Written as DNA, the CDR3 is TGTGCCAGCAGTTTTAGTGGGCCCACTTCCTACGAGCAGTACTTC. It is translated as CASSFSGPTSYEQYF.

This clonotype occurred many times. This chain joins TRBV6-5 and TRBJ1-4; 8 bases fit TRBD1. Germline CDR1 MNHEY, CDR2 SVGAGI. The CDR3 runs 14 residues. V gave up 4 bases and J gave up 7 bases; unmatched junction bases: 5. The CDR3: CASSLDRELEKLFF. As DNA, the CDR3 is TGTGCCAGCAGTTTGGACAGGGAACTTGAAAAACTGTTTTTT.

CDR3 nucleotides: TGCAGCGTTGAAGAACAGGAACCTTACGAGCAGTACTTC. Translation gives CSVEEQEPYEQYF. The V call is TRBV29-1, the J call TRBJ2-7; perhaps TRBD1 as D (5 bases). Trimming removed 0 bases at V and 4 bases at J, with 10 bases between. The CDR3 covers 13 residues. Germline V gene sequence: CDR1 SQVTM, CDR2 ANQGSEA.

This clonotype was counted ten times or more. This chain uses TRBV18 with TRBJ2-7; D is ambiguous. The CDR3 runs 13 residues. V lost 2 bases and J 0 bases, leaving 5 bases between the germline ends. The germline V gene encodes CDR1 KGHSH and CDR2 LQKENI. CDR3 DNA: TGTGCCAGCTCACCAGGGGTCTCCTACGAGCAGTACTTC. This encodes CASSPGVSYEQYF.

This clonotype was picked up many times. The gene calls are TRBV3-1 and TRBJ2-7, with D possibly being TRBD1 or TRBD2 (5 bases each). The length of the CDR3 is 14 residues. The V and J ends lost 1 base and 11 bases respectively, with 18 bases between them. Germline V gene sequence: CDR1 LGHDT, CDR2 YNNKEL (reference sequence). CDR3 sequence (DNA): TGTGCCAGCAGCCAAGGGGACGGTCCCTACCGGGAGTACTTC. Protein product: CASSQGDGPYREYF.

This clonotype was counted only a few times. The chain couples TRBV7-2 to TRBJ2-1; D possibly corresponds to TRBD1 (6 bases). This CDR3 comprises 16 residues. The ends were cut back, 2 bases at V and 0 bases at J, with 11 bases in the middle. Germline V lookup: CDR1 SGHTA, CDR2 FQGNSA. Written as DNA, the CDR3 is TGTGCCAGCAGCTTAAGGGGGTTTAGCTCCTACAATGAGCAGTTCTTC. Translation: CASSLRGFSSYNEQFF.

The genes are TRBV20-1 and TRBJ2-3; TRBD2 aligns across 7 bases. Germline V gene sequence: CDR1 DFQATT, CDR2 SNEGSKA (reference sequence). V lost 6 bases and J lost 6; bases outside the gene matches: 9. CDR3 length: 13 amino acids. CDR3 protein: CSAGPGGVDTQYF. Written as DNA, the CDR3 is TGCAGTGCCGGTCCGGGGGGTGTGGATACGCAGTATTTT.

This clonotype was recorded many times. V is TRBV29-1 and J is TRBJ1-1; the D gene is possibly TRBD1 (5 bases). Trimming left V 1 base short and J 8 bases short, with 11 bases between. The CDR3 loop spans 12 amino acids. Germline CDR1 and CDR2: SQVTM and ANQGSEA. CDR3 DNA: TGCAGCGTTGAAGTTGTTGGACAAGAAGCTTTCTTT. Amino acid sequence: CSVEVVGQEAFF.

This clonotype was seen ten or more times. V gene TRBV10-3 combines with J gene TRBJ1-3; 8 nucleotides agree with TRBD1. The V and J ends lost 5 bases and 4 bases, in that order; junction bases with no gene match: 1. Germline loops: CDR1 ENHRY, CDR2 SYGVKD. CDR3 length equals 13 residues. CDR3 loop: CAISRDRGNTIYF. The CDR3 coding sequence is TGTGCCATCAGTCGGGACAGGGGAAACACCATATATTTT.

At least ten counts were recorded for this clonotype. This chain connects TRBV7-2 to TRBJ1-3; TRBD1 is a possible D gene (5 bases). This CDR3 has 15 residues. In germline, CDR1 is SGHTA, CDR2 FQGNSA. Trimming removed 4 bases at V and 0 bases at J, with 10 bases between. Here the CDR3 reads CASSSMTASGNTIYF. The DNA of the CDR3 is TGTGCCAGCAGCTCAATGACAGCCTCTGGAAACACCATATATTTT.

The chain has TRBV3-1 and TRBJ2-2, with TRBD1 identical over 8 bases. From germline, CDR1 is LGHDT and CDR2 YNNKEL (reference sequence). This CDR3 contains 15 residues. With V trimmed by 4 bases and J by 5 bases, 6 bases remained unmatched. This CDR3 reads CASSLGTGLTGELFF. The DNA of the CDR3 is TGTGCCAGCAGCCTTGGGACAGGCCTGACCGGGGAGCTGTTTTTT.

This chain uses TRBV5-5 with TRBJ1-4; D ambiguous. This CDR3 contains 20 residues. CDR1 SGHKS and CDR2 YYEKEE come from the germline V gene (reference sequence). Trimming left V 0 bases short and J 2 bases short, with 23 bases between. CDR3 in amino acids: CASSLGLVEVGGRTNEKLFF. The CDR3 nucleotides read TGTGCCAGCAGCTTGGGATTGGTGGAGGTTGGCGGAAGGACTAATGAAAAACTGTTTTTT.

This clonotype was seen a handful of times. The rearrangement joins TRBV25-1 to TRBJ2-7, with 9 nucleotides matching TRBD1. This CDR3 is built from 15 residues. Germline assignment: CDR1 MGHDK and CDR2 SYGVNS. With 3 bases clipped from V and 2 bases from J, the junction kept 5 bases outside the gene matches. The CDR3 loop reads CASSDDRGGAYEQYF. Here the CDR3 DNA reads TGTGCCAGCAGTGATGACAGGGGGGGTGCCTACGAGCAGTACTTC.

This clonotype was detected a few times. This chain links TRBV13 with TRBJ2-3; tentative D call: TRBD2 (6 bases). Germline V lookup: CDR1 PRHDT, CDR2 FYEKMQ (reference sequence). V dropped 4 bases and J dropped 3 bases, with 11 bases sitting between them. The CDR3 loop spans 14 amino acids. CDR3 bases: TGTGCCAGCAGCTGGACTATTGGTACAGATACGCAGTATTTT. Translation gives CASSWTIGTDTQYF.

This clonotype was counted at least ten times. V and J are TRBV6-6 and TRBJ2-3; TRBD2 might be the D (5 bases). CDR1 is MNHNY and CDR2 is SVGAGI in the germline V gene (reference sequence). The CDR3 is 17 amino acids. V lost 2 bases, J lost 2 bases, and 17 bases lay in between. The CDR3 DNA follows: TGTGCCAGCAGTTACCCTGCGAGACGGGAAGACACAGATACGCAGTATTTT. It encodes CASSYPARREDTDTQYF.